The 18 T cell receptor beta chains below come from one sample, sequenced in a study of technical replicates of blood from several donors. TCRdb keeps only in-frame clones here, not all; method: immunoSEQ multiplex PCR. The sample yields fewer than 85,000 clones, over 90% seen once. The sequencing input was T cells isolated from PBMCs. These receptors were obtained from a human donor in good health.

The chain joins TRBV28 to TRBJ1-1; TRBD1 agrees at 9 bases. Losses at the gene ends were 2 bases for V and 0 bases for J; bases not matched to a gene: 4. The CDR3 length is 16 residues. Per germline, CDR1 MDHEN and CDR2 SYDVKM. This CDR3 is CASSLRTGEMNTEAFF. The CDR3 DNA reads TGTGCCAGCAGTTTAAGGACAGGGGAAATGAACACTGAAGCTTTCTTT.

The chain employs TRBV5-8 and TRBJ2-1, with 8 positions matching TRBD1. Per the germline V gene, CDR1 is SGHTS and CDR2 is YDEGEE. V trimming: 4 bases; J trimming: 9 bases; junction bases outside the gene matches: 6. This CDR3 contains 13 residues. The CDR3 loop reads CASSPGTGREQFF. CDR3 sequence (DNA): TGTGCCAGCAGCCCCGGGACAGGCCGTGAGCAGTTCTTC.

The V gene is TRBV21-1, the J gene TRBJ2-7; the table's TRBD1 call for D was not verified on the DNA. TRBV21-1 is a pseudogene locus. This CDR3 contains 17 residues. Here the CDR3 DNA reads TGTGCCAGCAGCAAAAGGCCGGGACAGGCCTACTCCTACGAGCAGTACTTC. This codes for CASSKRPGQAYSYEQYF.

The chain joins TRBV5-1 to TRBJ2-2; 7 nucleotides agree with TRBD1. J lost 0 bases, V lost 4 bases, and 6 bases had no gene match. Germline V gives CDR1 SGHRS, CDR2 YFSETQ. This CDR3 spans 16 amino acids. CDR3 residues: CASSPRQGANTGELFF. In nucleotides, the CDR3 is TGCGCCAGCAGCCCGCGACAGGGCGCGAACACCGGGGAGCTGTTTTTT.

This clone has just one count. This chain connects TRBV5-4 to TRBJ1-1, with no clear D. The CDR3 covers 14 residues. Trimming took 0 bases from V and 2 from J, leaving 8 bases between them. Germline V gene sequence: CDR1 SGHNT, CDR2 YYREEE (reference sequence). CDR3 bases: TGTGCCAGCAGCTTGGCCGCAGGCAACACTGAAGCTTTCTTT. This translates into CASSLAAGNTEAFF.

This sequence joins TRBV28 and TRBJ1-5, with D tentatively TRBD1 (6 bases). Germline V lookup: CDR1 MDHEN, CDR2 SYDVKM. V lost 5 bases and J lost 6, with 8 bases in between. This CDR3 has 12 residues. The CDR3 is CASSPDSQPQHF. CDR3 coding DNA: TGTGCCAGCAGTCCGGACAGTCAGCCCCAGCATTTT.

The rearrangement links TRBV4-1 to TRBJ1-1; no firm D call. Germline V gene sequence: CDR1 MGHRA, CDR2 YSYEKL. The V and J ends lost 6 bases and 0 bases respectively, with 11 bases between them. The CDR3 runs 14 residues. The CDR3 DNA sequence: TGCGCCAGCAGTGGTCCTCTATTGAACACTGAAGCTTTCTTT. Encoded protein: CASSGPLLNTEAFF.

The chain joins TRBV27 to TRBJ1-5; 9 positions match TRBD1. The CDR3 sequence is 15 residues long. Trimming cost V 5 bases and J 3 bases; bases outside gene matches: 5. Germline V gives CDR1 MNHEY, CDR2 SMNVEV (reference sequence). CDR3 DNA: TGTGCCAGCAGTGCAGGACAGGGGATCAATCAGCCCCAGCATTTT. This gives the protein CASSAGQGINQPQHF.

The rearrangement joins TRBV4-1 to TRBJ2-1, with unresolved D. The CDR3 length is 15 residues. V was cut by 1 base and J by 6 bases, with 13 bases left in between. Germline lookup yields CDR1 MGHRA and CDR2 YSYEKL. DNA for the CDR3: TGCGCCAGCAGCCAAGGACGACTTACTTCCAATGAGCAGTTCTTC. Translation: CASSQGRLTSNEQFF.

This chain joins TRBV29-1 and TRBJ2-5; TRBD1 matches at 7 bases. Germline loops: CDR1 SQVTM, CDR2 ANQGSEA. Germline trimming cut 8 bases from V and 0 bases from J; bases unmatched to any gene: 9. The length of the CDR3 is 14 residues. The CDR3 region is CSTSRGNYQETQYF. The DNA for the CDR3 is TGCAGCACAAGCAGGGGGAACTACCAAGAGACCCAGTACTTC.

In this sample, this clone turned up once. The chain employs TRBV4-1 and TRBJ1-2; tentative D call: TRBD1 (5 bases). The V gene lost 1 base and the J gene lost 4 bases, with 16 bases spanning the gap. This CDR3 has 16 residues. Germline values: CDR1 MGHRA, CDR2 YSYEKL. DNA of the CDR3: TGCGCCAGCAGCCAAGGCCCTCAGACAGTCTCCTATGGCTACACCTTC. Encoded protein: CASSQGPQTVSYGYTF.

The rearrangement uses TRBV6-5 and TRBJ2-1; D gene ambiguous. V gave up 2 bases and J gave up 7 bases, with 3 bases separating them. The CDR3 is 11 amino acids. Germline loops: CDR1 MNHEY, CDR2 SVGAGI. The chain's CDR3 is CASSYLNEQFF. CDR3 sequence (DNA): TGTGCCAGCAGTTACCTAAATGAGCAGTTCTTC.

The V call is TRBV7-9, the J call TRBJ2-7, with TRBD2 matching 8 bases. The CDR3 length is 17 residues. The junction had 10 bases not matched to a gene; V was cut back by 3 bases and J by 0 bases. Germline values: CDR1 SEHNR, CDR2 FQNEAQ (reference sequence). The CDR3 loop is CASSLTGGGTSSYEQYF. The CDR3 coding sequence is TGTGCCAGCAGCTTGACCGGCGGGGGGACCAGCTCCTACGAGCAGTACTTC.

The genes are TRBV5-1 and TRBJ2-5, with D possibly being TRBD2 (6 bases). Germline assignment: CDR1 SGHRS and CDR2 YFSETQ. This CDR3 comprises 14 residues. The V and J ends lost 3 bases and 2 bases respectively, with 11 bases between them. The CDR3 DNA sequence: TGCGCCAGCAGCTCGCCCGGGAGTCAAGAGACCCAGTACTTC. Protein: CASSSPGSQETQYF.

The chain combines TRBV30 with TRBJ1-2; D possibly corresponds to TRBD1 (5 bases). The V end lost 2 bases, the J end lost 3 bases, and 13 bases lay between the germline ends. Looked up from germline, CDR1 is GTSNPN and CDR2 is SVGIG (reference sequence). This CDR3 region has 14 residues. Written as DNA, the CDR3 is TGTGCCTGGAGTCCTGGGGGGAAGGACTATGGCTACACCTTC. Protein: CAWSPGGKDYGYTF.

V is TRBV28 and J is TRBJ1-2; 7 positions match TRBD1. J was trimmed by 8 bases and V by 5 bases; bases with no gene match: 5. The CDR3 covers 12 residues. CDR1 is MDHEN, CDR2 SYDVKM, per germline. The CDR3 DNA sequence: TGTGCCAGCAGTGGCCCGGACAGGGGCTACACCTTC. This sequence encodes CASSGPDRGYTF.

The chain has TRBV4-2 and TRBJ1-4; a possible D gene is TRBD1 (5 bases). Trimming cost V 4 bases and J 6 bases, with 21 bases left between them. CDR3 length equals 17 residues. Germline-derived CDR1 and CDR2 are LGHNA and YNFKEQ. CDR3 bases: TGTGCCAGCAGCCTTGAGAGTATCAGGGTATTGGATGAAAAACTGTTTTTT. Protein sequence: CASSLESIRVLDEKLFF.

V gene TRBV5-1 combines with J gene TRBJ1-2, with D tentatively TRBD1 (5 bases). V lost 4 bases and J 5 bases, leaving 21 bases between the germline ends. The CDR3 length is 16 residues. CDR1 is SGHRS, CDR2 YFSETQ, per germline. CDR3 in amino acids: CASSTLIGPGRYGYTF. CDR3 bases: TGCGCCAGCAGCACCCTCATTGGTCCAGGGCGGTATGGCTACACCTTC.